One sample yielded the 30 T cell receptor beta chains listed below, sequenced in a study of T cell responses to AZD1222 COVID-19 vaccine (dated by TCRdb to the early 2020s). Library method: the immunoSEQ multiplex PCR assay. TCRdb re-hosts the immuneACCESS table, in-frame sequences only. Its copies lack some clones; in the studies checked, an unresolved V gene accounts for under half of them, and the cause for the rest is not known. Present in this sample are tens of thousands of clones, roughly 87% of which were seen just once. The ten largest clones represent 7% to 10% of the sample. This sample's time point label indicates: about 28 days (+/-7) after the second vaccine dose. This specimen was peripheral blood, taken 28 days after the second AZD1222 dose. Receptor source: an adult who received the AZD1222 COVID-19 vaccine.

Written as DNA, the CDR3 is TGCGCCAGCAGGCGGGACGGCTCTGGAAACACCATATATTTT. Translation: CASRRDGSGNTIYF. J is TRBJ1-3 and V is TRBV5-1; TRBD1 is a possible D gene (5 bases). From germline, CDR1 is SGHRS and CDR2 YFSETQ. There are 14 residues in the CDR3. V gave up 5 bases and J gave up 0 bases, with 9 bases separating them.

The chain uses TRBV7-6 and TRBJ1-6; D is perhaps TRBD1 (6 bases). The germline V gene encodes CDR1 SGHVS and CDR2 FNYEAQ. The CDR3 totals 16 residues. V lost 3 bases and J lost 6, with 15 bases in between. Here the CDR3 reads CASSLGVTGTNSPLHF. The CDR3 region has the DNA TGTGCCAGCAGCTTGGGAGTGACAGGAACTAATTCACCCCTCCACTTT.

This chain links TRBV25-1 with TRBJ2-1; a weak D match, TRBD2 (5 bases). CDR1 and CDR2 from the germline V gene are MGHDK and SYGVNS. Trimming cost V 9 bases and J 4 bases, with 13 bases left between them. The CDR3 length is 13 residues. In DNA, the CDR3 is TGTGCCAGTGAGGACTCTAGATACAATGAGCAGTTCTTC. Protein product: CASEDSRYNEQFF.

The chain is built from TRBV4-3 and TRBJ2-7; 13 bases align to TRBD2. The junction had 3 bases not matched to a gene; V was cut back by 0 bases and J by 4 bases. This CDR3 comprises 16 residues. Looked up from germline, CDR1 is LGHNA and CDR2 is YSLEER. The CDR3 loop is CASSQDGGLAGYEQYF. CDR3 DNA: TGCGCCAGCAGCCAAGATGGGGGACTAGCGGGGTACGAGCAGTACTTC.

The chain joins TRBV6-5 to TRBJ2-5, with TRBD1 identical over 8 bases. The germline CDR1 and CDR2 sequences are MNHEY and SVGAGI. Unmatched junction bases numbered 9, after V lost 5 bases and J lost 7 bases. This CDR3 has 14 residues. This CDR3 is CASSTNRGLGTQYF. The CDR3, as DNA: TGTGCCAGCAGTACAAACAGGGGGTTGGGGACCCAGTACTTC.

The gene calls are TRBV6-5 and TRBJ2-7, with D possibly being TRBD1 or TRBD2 (6 bases each). Looked up from germline, CDR1 is MNHEY and CDR2 is SVGAGI. The CDR3 is made up of 16 amino acids. The V end lost 4 bases, the J end lost 1 base, and 17 bases lay between the germline ends. The CDR3 region is CASSLSAGTSSYEQYF. The DNA for the CDR3 is TGTGCCAGCAGTTTATCGGCGGGGACATCATCCTACGAGCAGTACTTC.

This chain links TRBV9 with TRBJ1-5; a possible D gene is TRBD1 (5 bases). The germline gives CDR1 SGDLS, CDR2 YYNGEE. With 3 bases removed from V and 7 bases from J, the gap between germline ends came to 17 bases. The CDR3 loop spans 15 amino acids. The CDR3 bases are TGTGCCAGCAGCGCCCAGGGAGGGCCTGGGCAGCCCCAGCATTTT. Its protein product is CASSAQGGPGQPQHF. The full variable domain, completed using reference TRBV9 and TRBJ1-5, is DSGVTQTPKHLITATGQRVTLRCSPRSGDLSVYWYQQSLDQGLQFLIQYYNGEERAKGNILERFSAQQFPDLHSELNLSSLELGDSALYFCASSAQGGPGQPQHFGDGTRLSIL.

V and J are TRBV30 and TRBJ2-1; the match to TRBD2 covers 14 bases. The CDR3 runs to 20 residues. J lost 0 bases, V lost 3 bases, and 13 bases had no gene match. The germline V gene has CDR1 GTSNPN and CDR2 SVGIG (reference sequence). The CDR3 DNA reads TGTGCCTGGAGGCGGGGGGCGGGACTAGCGGGGGCTTTCTCCTACAATGAGCAGTTCTTC. Translation gives CAWRRGAGLAGAFSYNEQFF.

The rearrangement links TRBV11-2 to TRBJ2-7; 9 nucleotides agree with TRBD1. J was trimmed by 13 bases and V by 4 bases; bases with no gene match: 17. In germline, CDR1 is SGHAT, CDR2 FQNNGV. There are 15 residues in the CDR3. CDR3: CASSSLTGGPAREYF. The CDR3 bases are TGTGCCAGCAGCTCCTTGACAGGGGGACCGGCAAGAGAATACTTC.

The V call is TRBV19, the J call TRBJ2-5, with no clear D. The CDR3 runs to 13 residues. Trimming pared 5 bases from V and 5 bases from J, leaving 12 bases between. In germline, CDR1 is LNHDA, CDR2 SQIVND (reference sequence). The CDR3 bases are TGTGCCAGTAGTCCGTGGAACCTCGAGACCCAGTACTTC. This gives the protein CASSPWNLETQYF.

V gene TRBV5-1 combines with J gene TRBJ1-4, with D possibly being TRBD1 (6 bases). V dropped 4 bases and J dropped 8 bases, with 18 bases sitting between them. CDR3 size: 15 residues. Germline V CDR1 and CDR2: SGHRS, YFSETQ. The CDR3 is CASSTGRAQGEKLFF. CDR3 in DNA: TGCGCCAGCAGCACGGGACGTGCGCAGGGGGAAAAACTGTTTTTT.

The J gene is TRBJ2-1, the V gene TRBV7-2; 10 bases map to TRBD2. The V gene's germline CDR1 is SGHTA and CDR2 FQGNSA. V lost 4 bases and J lost 4; bases outside the gene matches: 4. The CDR3 loop spans 15 amino acids. As DNA, the CDR3 is TGTGCCAGCAGCTCCAGCGGGGGGGTGTACAATGAGCAGTTCTTC. This gives the protein CASSSSGGVYNEQFF.

The chain combines TRBV6-5 with TRBJ1-1; D remains unclear. Germline-derived CDR1 and CDR2 are MNHEY and SVGAGI. Between the trimmed V and J ends, which lost 10 bases and 2 bases, there was a span of 11 bases. The CDR3 runs 12 residues. The DNA for the CDR3 is TGTGCCACCCTCCGGAGCAACACTGAAGCTTTCTTT. Translated: CATLRSNTEAFF.

The chain joins TRBV10-3 to TRBJ1-2, with TRBD1 identical over 8 bases. Germline trimming cut 3 bases from V and 8 bases from J; bases unmatched to any gene: 5. The germline V gene encodes CDR1 ENHRY and CDR2 SYGVKD. CDR3 length: 13 residues. DNA of the CDR3: TGTGCCATCAGTGAAATGACAGGGGCCGGCTACACCTTC. Translating gives CAISEMTGAGYTF.

This clone appeared a few times. The CDR3 loop is CASSRGQGYNEQFF. CDR3 nucleotides: TGCGCCAGCAGCCGGGGACAGGGGTACAATGAGCAGTTCTTC. This chain joins TRBV5-1 and TRBJ2-1, with 10 bases matching TRBD1. V was clipped by 4 bases and J by 4 bases; unmatched bases: 2. The germline CDR1 and CDR2 sequences are SGHRS and YFSETQ. The CDR3 sequence is 14 residues long. Complete variable domain (other parts from reference TRBV5-1 and TRBJ2-1): KAGVTQTPRYLIKTRGQQVTLSCSPISGHRSVSWYQQTPGQGLQFLFEYFSETQRNKGNFPGRFSGRQFSNSRSEMNVSTLELGDSALYLCASSRGQGYNEQFFGPGTRLTVL.

The chain employs TRBV11-1 and TRBJ1-6; TRBD1 might be the D (5 bases). Germline values: CDR1 SGHAT, CDR2 FQDESV (reference sequence). CDR3 length equals 14 residues. Between the trimmed V and J ends, which lost 4 bases and 6 bases, there was a span of 10 bases. DNA of the CDR3: TGTGCCAGCAGCTCACTCCAGGGTAATTCACCCCTCCACTTT. Protein: CASSSLQGNSPLHF.

The CDR3, as DNA: TGTGCCAGCAGTACCCACACAGATACGCAGTATTTT. This translates into CASSTHTDTQYF. This chain connects TRBV27 to TRBJ2-3; D gene ambiguous. The CDR3 has 12 amino acids. Trimming shortened V by 5 bases and J by 2 bases, and 5 bases separated the two germline ends. Looked up from germline, CDR1 is MNHEY and CDR2 is SMNVEV (reference sequence).

The V call is TRBV7-9, the J call TRBJ1-5, with TRBD1 identical over 7 bases. Trimming removed 2 bases from V and 4 bases from J; junction bases left unmatched: 5. Germline V CDR1 and CDR2: SEHNR, FQNEAQ (reference sequence). This CDR3 has 15 residues. CDR3 bases: TGTGCCAGCAGCTTATCTACAGGGGTTAATCAGCCCCAGCATTTT. It encodes CASSLSTGVNQPQHF.

The V and J genes are TRBV9 and TRBJ1-2, with a tentative D call TRBD1 (6 bases). Germline V lookup: CDR1 SGDLS, CDR2 YYNGEE. Trimming pared 3 bases from V and 5 bases from J, leaving 14 bases between. This CDR3 is built from 14 residues. This CDR3 is CASSEGGRPYGYTF. Here the CDR3 DNA reads TGTGCCAGCAGCGAGGGGGGCCGACCATATGGCTACACCTTC.

The J gene is TRBJ1-2, the V gene TRBV3-1 (or the pseudogene TRBV3-2); weak D call: TRBD1 (6 bases). Trimming removed 3 bases from V and 3 bases from J, with 14 bases in between. The germline CDR1 and CDR2 sequences are LGHDT and YNNKEL (reference sequence). The CDR3 has 15 residues. The DNA of the CDR3 is TGTGCCAGCAGCCAGCGAGGCGGGGGCGACTATGGCTACACCTTC. Translating it yields CASSQRGGGDYGYTF.

The CDR3 protein is CAWSYWGGEQETQYF. DNA for the CDR3: TGTGCCTGGAGTTACTGGGGAGGGGAACAAGAGACCCAGTACTTC. This sequence joins TRBV30 and TRBJ2-5, with TRBD2 matching over 7 bases. The CDR3 spans 15 residues. Trimming at V came to 2 bases and at J to 2 bases, leaving 8 bases not matched to a gene. Germline V gene data show CDR1 as GTSNPN and CDR2 as SVGIG (reference sequence).

The genes are TRBV5-1 and TRBJ1-3, with 7 bases identical to TRBD1. From germline, CDR1 is SGHRS and CDR2 YFSETQ. With 4 bases clipped from V and 0 bases from J, the junction kept 4 bases outside the gene matches. This CDR3 has 15 residues. The CDR3 DNA follows: TGCGCCAGCAGCACCGGGACAGTCTCTGGAAACACCATATATTTT. Amino acids: CASSTGTVSGNTIYF.

The J gene is TRBJ2-3, the V gene TRBV6-5, with 10 bases that match TRBD2. V lost 5 bases and J lost 7; bases outside the gene matches: 9. Looked up from germline, CDR1 is MNHEY and CDR2 is SVGAGI. The CDR3 is 15 amino acids. CDR3 protein: CASSQNSGGLNTQYF. CDR3 DNA: TGTGCCAGCAGTCAAAATAGCGGGGGGTTAAATACGCAGTATTTT.

This chain uses TRBV5-3 with TRBJ1-1; 9 bases match TRBD1. TRBV5-3 is sorted into the ORF group, with uncertain function. V trimming: 4 bases; J trimming: 1 base; junction bases outside the gene matches: 8. This CDR3 contains 16 residues. In DNA, the CDR3 is TGTGCCAGAAGCGCCGCTGGGACAGGGAGGAACACTGAAGCTTTCTTT. Protein product: CARSAAGTGRNTEAFF.

The genes are TRBV6-6 and TRBJ2-1, with 7 bases aligning to TRBD1. The J segment lost 4 bases and the V segment lost 2 bases, leaving 5 bases of the junction unmatched. Per germline, CDR1 MNHNY and CDR2 SVGAGI (reference sequence). The CDR3 contains 15 residues. The CDR3 nucleotides are TGTGCCAGCAGTTACAGACAGGGAACTTACAATGAGCAGTTCTTC. This codes for CASSYRQGTYNEQFF.

V and J are TRBV6-4 and TRBJ1-2, with a weak D call TRBD1 (5 bases). The CDR3 extends over 14 amino acids. Looked up from germline, CDR1 is MRHNA and CDR2 is SNTAGT. Trimming removed 6 bases from V and 7 bases from J, with 18 bases in between. The CDR3 nucleotides read TGTGCCAGCAGAGTTCGGGAGGGGAGCGCTGGCTACACCTTC. Its translation is CASRVREGSAGYTF.

The chain employs TRBV11-2 and TRBJ2-1; TRBD2 aligns across 8 bases. The length of the CDR3 is 15 residues. The germline V gene has CDR1 SGHAT and CDR2 FQNNGV. The V segment lost 1 base and the J segment 3 bases; nucleotides outside the gene matches: 2. The CDR3 sequence is CASSLGSGSYNEQFF. The CDR3 coding sequence is TGTGCCAGCAGCTTAGGCAGCGGGAGCTACAATGAGCAGTTCTTC.

The chain carries TRBV4-1 and TRBJ2-7; D gene ambiguous. The CDR3 runs to 12 residues. Germline V lookup: CDR1 MGHRA, CDR2 YSYEKL. Trimming cost V 3 bases and J 6 bases, with 9 bases left between them. The CDR3 region has the DNA TGCGCCAGCAGCCAGGGGTGGAGCGAGCAGTACTTC. This encodes CASSQGWSEQYF.

The CDR3 spells CASSHHLDRVGNTIYF. CDR3 coding DNA: TGTGCCAGCAGCCACCATTTAGACAGGGTTGGAAACACCATATATTTT. V usage is TRBV5-6 and J usage is TRBJ1-3, with 7 bases matching TRBD1. From germline, CDR1 is SGHDT and CDR2 YYEEEE. CDR3 length: 16 residues. The junction had 10 bases not matched to a gene; V was cut back by 4 bases and J by 3 bases.

This clone has just one count. The chain has TRBV5-6 and TRBJ2-7, with TRBD1 matching over 10 bases. Trimming took 3 bases from V and 6 from J; bases not matched to a gene: 3. Germline values: CDR1 SGHDT, CDR2 YYEEEE. There are 13 residues in the CDR3. The CDR3 is CASSWRTGGEQYV. CDR3 DNA: TGTGCCAGCAGCTGGAGGACAGGGGGCGAGCAGTACGTC.